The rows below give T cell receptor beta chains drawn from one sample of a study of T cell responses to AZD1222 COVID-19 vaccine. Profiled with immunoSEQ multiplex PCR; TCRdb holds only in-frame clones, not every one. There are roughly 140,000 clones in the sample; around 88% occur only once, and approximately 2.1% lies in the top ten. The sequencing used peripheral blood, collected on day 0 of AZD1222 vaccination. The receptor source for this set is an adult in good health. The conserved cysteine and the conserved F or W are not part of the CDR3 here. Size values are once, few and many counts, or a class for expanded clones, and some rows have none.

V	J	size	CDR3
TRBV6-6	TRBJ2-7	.	ASSSRFGNEQY
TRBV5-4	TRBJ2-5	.	ASSLGGQETQY
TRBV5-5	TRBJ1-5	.	ASSLVQGDQPQH
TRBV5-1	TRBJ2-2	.	ASSPLAGSTTGELF
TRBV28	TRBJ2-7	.	ASSLLGRWNEQY
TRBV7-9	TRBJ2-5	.	ASSLARDQETQY
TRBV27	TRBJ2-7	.	ASRGSGLGDYEQY
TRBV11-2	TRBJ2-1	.	ASSPGTSDYNEQF
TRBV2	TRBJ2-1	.	ASRTTSGRNGEQF
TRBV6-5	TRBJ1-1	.	ASSYSPLNTEAF
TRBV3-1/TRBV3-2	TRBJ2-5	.	ASSFKVGETQY
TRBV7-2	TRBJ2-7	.	ASRRTAGASYEQY
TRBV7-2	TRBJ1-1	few	ASSLGKGTHEAF
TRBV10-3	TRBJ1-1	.	ASQGAQAEAF
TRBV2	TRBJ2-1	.	ASDRVIGHEQF
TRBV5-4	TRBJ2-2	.	ASSLAGPNTGELF
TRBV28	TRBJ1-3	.	ASSHPGTGNTIY
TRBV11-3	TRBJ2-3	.	ASSVLLGHNPSTDTQY
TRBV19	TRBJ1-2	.	ASSPILGQLRDGYT
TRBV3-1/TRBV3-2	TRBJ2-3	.	ASTKIKGPEVTDTQY
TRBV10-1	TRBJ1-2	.	ASSELQGVGYT
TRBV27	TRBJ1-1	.	ASNRTPQGAGTEAF
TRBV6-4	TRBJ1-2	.	ASSAGAETAYGYT
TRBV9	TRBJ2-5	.	ASSPGTLQETQY
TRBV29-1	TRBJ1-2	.	SVWTGGGYT
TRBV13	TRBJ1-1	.	ASSFTGGTEAF
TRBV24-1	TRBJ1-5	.	ATSDVDRGLGQPQH
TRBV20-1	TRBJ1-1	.	SASSTGKNTEAF
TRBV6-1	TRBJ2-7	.	ASSEALRPRYEQY
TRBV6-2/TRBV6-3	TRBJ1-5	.	ASTPPKPDSGRSSNQPQH
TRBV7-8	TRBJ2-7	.	ASSLLHLGNEQY
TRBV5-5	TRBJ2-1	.	ASSTRGPSLRYNEQF
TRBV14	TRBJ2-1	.	ASSQVRGGFEQF
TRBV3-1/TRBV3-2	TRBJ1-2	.	ASTPIAGAYGYT
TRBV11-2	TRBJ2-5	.	ASSFHGQETQY
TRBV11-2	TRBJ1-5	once	ASSLDRQGWDRANQPQH
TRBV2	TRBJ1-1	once	ASTGLKSRSGAF
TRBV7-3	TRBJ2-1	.	ASSLQGHEQF
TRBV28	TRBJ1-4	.	ASSFVNPEKLF
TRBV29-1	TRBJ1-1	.	SVSSYTEAF
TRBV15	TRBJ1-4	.	ATSPPIFPKLF
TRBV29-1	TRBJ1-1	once	SVHRGSGDTEAF
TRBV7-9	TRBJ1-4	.	ASSLAAGVGEKLF
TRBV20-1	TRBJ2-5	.	SASHQETQY
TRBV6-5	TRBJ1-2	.	ATRSGGYGYT
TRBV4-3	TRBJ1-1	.	ASSRRDGYTEAF
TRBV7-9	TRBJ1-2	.	ASSLQGFAGYT
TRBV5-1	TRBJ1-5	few	ASSLVPQGGNQPQH